These T cell receptor beta chains were read from a single sample in a study of CD39 and CD103 CD8 tumor-infiltrating T cells. Repertoires were generated with immunoSEQ multiplex PCR, while TCRdb's copy carries only in-frame clones and drops some. Among fewer than 3,000 clones listed, 83% were seen once. The specimen sequenced was CD39- CD103- CD8+ T cells sorted from the tumor. The source of these receptors is a human donor with head and neck squamous cell carcinoma. Each CDR3 is given with its conserved first and last residue. Fields, in order: D gene, J gene, V gene, clone size, CDR3 protein, CDR3 DNA. A D gene is named only where the DNA matches it firmly. Size values are once, few and many counts, or a class for expanded clones, and some rows have none.

>NA|TRBJ1-1|TRBV19|NA
CASSIDLGNTEAFF
TGTGCCAGTAGTATAGACCTCGGTAACACTGAAGCTTTCTTT
>TRBD1|TRBJ1-1|TRBV30|NA
CAWSLSSTGGVEAFF
TGTGCCTGGAGTCTATCTTCGACAGGGGGCGTTGAAGCTTTCTTT
>TRBD2|TRBJ2-2|TRBV7-2|NA
CASSLNKAGGPNTGELFF
TGTGCCAGCAGCTTAAATAAAGCGGGGGGCCCGAACACCGGGGAGCTGTTTTTT
>NA|TRBJ1-6|TRBV7-9|few
CASSYTQGSPLHF
TGTGCCAGCAGCTATACCCAGGGATCACCCCTCCACTTT
>NA|TRBJ1-2|TRBV7-2|NA
CASSLDPGLGYGYTF
TGTGCCAGCAGCTTAGATCCGGGACTGGGGTATGGCTACACCTTC
>NA|TRBJ2-1|TRBV7-8|NA
CASSLVRGSSYNEQFF
TGTGCCAGCAGCTTAGTACGGGGGAGCTCCTACAATGAGCAGTTCTTC
>NA|TRBJ1-5|TRBV6-5|NA
CASSYGEGFGTQHF
TGTGCCAGCAGCTACGGAGAGGGATTCGGGACCCAGCATTTT
>NA|TRBJ1-1|TRBV21-1|few
CASSKRGHYQWTEAFF
TGTGCCAGCAGCAAAAGGGGACACTATCAGTGGACTGAAGCTTTCTTT
>NA|TRBJ1-5|TRBV6-6|NA
CASSTGVEQPQHF
TGTGCCAGCAGTACCGGAGTTGAACAGCCCCAGCATTTT
>NA|TRBJ1-1|TRBV7-9|once
CASSESGTMNTEAFF
TGTGCCAGCAGCGAGTCCGGGACAATGAACACTGAAGCTTTCTTT
>NA|TRBJ2-7|TRBV2|NA
CASSLEGGSSYEQYF
TGTGCCAGCAGCTTGGAGGGTGGGTCCTCCTACGAGCAGTACTTC
>TRBD1|TRBJ2-7|TRBV30|few
CAWRGQGGYEQYF
TGTGCCTGGAGGGGACAGGGAGGGTACGAGCAGTACTTC
>NA|TRBJ1-1|TRBV30|NA
CAWSVSGGRDEAFF
TGTGCCTGGAGTGTTTCAGGTGGGAGGGATGAAGCTTTCTTT
>NA|TRBJ2-5|TRBV9|NA
CASSSRQATFTETQYF
TGTGCCAGCAGCTCCAGACAGGCGACCTTTACGGAGACCCAGTACTTC
>TRBD2|TRBJ2-2|TRBV5-1|once
CASSLRGGDTGELFF
TGCGCCAGCAGCTTGCGCGGGGGTGACACCGGGGAGCTGTTTTTT
>TRBD1|TRBJ1-1|TRBV7-9|few
CASSIRQGAGRITEAFF
TGTGCCAGCAGCATTAGACAGGGGGCAGGTCGGATCACTGAAGCTTTCTTT
>TRBD2|TRBJ2-2|TRBV6-1|NA
CASSDFPSGVNTGELFF
TGTGCCAGCAGTGACTTCCCTAGCGGGGTCAACACCGGGGAGCTGTTTTTT
>TRBD1|TRBJ1-1|TRBV30|few
CAWSVEQGLNTEAFF
TGTGCCTGGAGTGTAGAACAGGGGTTGAACACTGAAGCTTTCTTT
>TRBD1|TRBJ2-2|TRBV7-7|NA
CASSFGTGNTGELFF
TGTGCCAGCAGCTTCGGGACAGGGAACACCGGGGAGCTGTTTTTT
>TRBD2|TRBJ2-3|TRBV15|large
CATSYASRRGITDTQYF
TGTGCCACCAGCTACGCGTCTAGGCGGGGGATCACAGATACGCAGTATTTT
>NA|TRBJ1-2|TRBV19|NA
CASSIWGEGYTF
TGTGCCAGTAGTATTTGGGGAGAAGGCTACACCTTC
>NA|TRBJ1-6|TRBV4-1|NA
CASSQEASSASPLHF
TGCGCCAGCAGCCAAGAGGCCTCCAGCGCCTCACCCCTCCACTTT
>NA|TRBJ2-1|TRBV10-1|NA
CASSETGSSGEQFF
TGCGCCAGCAGTGAGACCGGCTCCTCGGGTGAGCAGTTCTTC
>NA|TRBJ1-4|TRBV7-6|NA
CASSLSRGTNEKLFF
TGTGCCAGCAGCTTAAGTCGGGGGACTAATGAAAAACTGTTTTTT
>NA|TRBJ2-7|TRBV30|NA
CAWSYFYEQYF
TGTGCCTGGAGTTATTTCTACGAGCAGTACTTC
>NA|TRBJ1-1|TRBV7-9|NA
CASSLGPRGGETEAFF
TGTGCCAGCAGCTTAGGACCGCGTGGGGGGGAGACTGAAGCTTTCTTT
>NA|TRBJ1-2|TRBV20-1|NA
CSTGLNYGYTF
TGCAGTACAGGGCTTAACTATGGCTACACCTTC
>NA|TRBJ2-1|TRBV29-1|NA
CSVEDSWGQRNEQFF
TGCAGCGTTGAAGATAGCTGGGGGCAACGTAATGAGCAGTTCTTC
>NA|TRBJ2-5|TRBV7-9|NA
CASSFPTVPETQYF
TGTGCCAGCAGCTTCCCGACAGTCCCTGAGACCCAGTACTTC
>TRBD1|TRBJ2-1|TRBV11-2|NA
CASSLRDRYNEQFF
TGTGCCAGCAGCTTGCGGGACAGGTACAATGAGCAGTTCTTC
>NA|TRBJ1-6|TRBV30|few
CAWSQPRGPNSPLHF
TGTGCCTGGAGCCAACCCAGGGGCCCCAATTCACCCCTCCACTTT
>TRBD1|TRBJ2-7|TRBV2|NA
CASSSGTGLYSYEQYF
TGTGCCAGCAGTTCCGGGACAGGACTTTACTCCTACGAGCAGTACTTC
>NA|TRBJ2-5|TRBV13|few
CASSSRSSGSRETQYF
TGTGCCAGCAGCTCCCGTAGCTCCGGTAGTCGAGAGACCCAGTACTTC
>TRBD1|TRBJ2-1|TRBV19|NA
CASSSKGQGIGIYNEQFF
TGTGCCAGTAGTTCCAAGGGACAGGGGATTGGTATTTACAATGAGCAGTTCTTC
>TRBD1|TRBJ1-4|TRBV6-5|NA
CASSYGTGTNEKLFF
TGTGCCAGCAGTTACGGGACAGGGACTAATGAAAAACTGTTTTTT
>TRBD1|TRBJ2-7|TRBV7-9|few
CASRGTGLYEQYF
TGTGCCAGCAGGGGGACAGGACTCTACGAGCAGTACTTC
>NA|TRBJ2-1|TRBV7-9|once
CASREMGHLYNEQFF
TGTGCCAGCAGGGAAATGGGACACCTCTACAATGAGCAGTTCTTC
>TRBD1|TRBJ1-2|TRBV4-1|NA
CASSQDGTGDYGYTF
TGCGCCAGCAGCCAAGATGGGACAGGGGACTATGGCTACACCTTC
>NA|TRBJ1-5|TRBV6-1|NA
CASSEISAGNQPQHF
TGTGCCAGCAGTGAAATTTCGGCAGGAAATCAGCCCCAGCATTTT
>TRBD2|TRBJ2-1|TRBV5-6|large
CASSPMTSGSSYNEQFF
TGTGCCAGCAGCCCAATGACTAGCGGGAGCTCCTACAATGAGCAGTTCTTC
>NA|TRBJ2-7|TRBV30|once
CAWNRGQHLIYEQYF
TGTGCCTGGAACCGCGGACAGCATCTAATTTACGAGCAGTACTTC
>TRBD1|TRBJ1-6|TRBV7-9|NA
CASSGDRDFGNSPLHF
TGTGCCAGCAGCGGCGACAGGGATTTCGGGAATTCACCCCTCCACTTT
>TRBD1|TRBJ1-1|TRBV7-6|NA
CASSLGDSQNTEAFF
TGTGCCAGCAGCTTAGGGGACAGCCAGAACACTGAAGCTTTCTTT
>NA|TRBJ2-3|TRBV30|NA
CAWSVLSTDTQYF
TGTGCCTGGAGTGTTCTCTCCACAGATACGCAGTATTTT
>TRBD2|TRBJ2-2|TRBV6-4|NA
CASSPAGDNTGELFF
TGTGCCAGCAGCCCCGCGGGGGATAACACCGGGGAGCTGTTTTTT
>NA|TRBJ1-4|TRBV7-9|once
CASSLTNGTRREKLFF
TGTGCCAGCAGCCTAACGAACGGGACTCGTCGTGAAAAACTGTTTTTT
>NA|TRBJ2-3|TRBV7-6|NA
CASSERAALTDTQYF
TGTGCCAGCAGCGAAAGAGCGGCTCTCACAGATACGCAGTATTTT
>NA|TRBJ2-3|TRBV7-9|few
CASSLPGSSTDTQYF
TGTGCCAGCAGCTTACCAGGATCTAGCACAGATACGCAGTATTTT
>NA|TRBJ1-2|TRBV7-2|NA
CASSLGYRTANYGYTF
TGTGCCAGCAGCTTAGGCTACCGGACAGCGAACTATGGCTACACCTTC
>TRBD2|TRBJ2-1|TRBV6-1|NA
CASSDPAGGLDNEQFF
TGTGCCAGCAGTGATCCAGCGGGGGGGCTAGACAATGAGCAGTTCTTC
>NA|TRBJ1-4|TRBV19|NA
CASRTGPSVNEKLFF
TGTGCCAGTAGGACAGGACCCTCCGTTAATGAAAAACTGTTTTTT
>NA|TRBJ1-1|TRBV19|few
CAVGDWEGTEAFF
TGTGCAGTCGGGGACTGGGAGGGTACTGAAGCTTTCTTT